The TCR beta chain under discussion was sequenced for a study of blood T cell repertoires in COVID-19. Whole-study context: The samples span acute and convalescent COVID-19 from the United States, Italy and Spain. From T cells, B-cell-depleted T cells, or PBMCs came the material, which was cDNA or gDNA.

V was clipped by 6 bases and J by 2 bases, with 11 bases between them. CDR3 length: 13 residues. CDR1 and CDR2 (germline): MNHEY, SVGAGI. Patients at the Seattle site were enrolled during active infection and followed longitudinally. Per the original methods: Estimated nucleated cell counts came from reference gene primer amplification. Here immunoSEQ multiplex PCR was the method, and the copy in TCRdb shows in-frame clones only, minus some. V and J calls and clone size are given by that table; D and trimming were obtained from the DNA. The repertoire includes some 76,000 clones, approximately 80% of them detected once, and more than 10% sits in the top ten.

The chain recombines TRBV6-5 with TRBJ2-7, with unresolved D. Sequencing was done on a sample of peripheral blood. This receptor was taken from a man aged 50 to 59 with COVID-19, enrolled during active disease. DNA for the CDR3: TGTGCCAGCAGATCGCAAACGGCCTACGAGCAGTACTTC. This sequence encodes CASRSQTAYEQYF.